The clone carrying this T cell receptor (beta chain) was counted only a few times. These data originate in a study of identical twins. The CDR3 covers 16 residues. Deletions cut 5 bases from V and 0 bases from J, with 14 bases between. Germline V gene lookup returns CDR1 MRHNA and CDR2 SNTAGT. TCRdb re-called the 5' RACE reads with MiXCR, one entry per CDR3 protein. In the table there are 700,000 or so distinct CDR3 sequences, roughly 20% of which are singletons. The sample also formed part of further work on T cells expressing NK-cell markers. Turning to that study: From sorted CD3+CD56+NKG2C+, CD3+CD56+NKG2C- and CD3+CD56-NKG2C+ T cells came the TCR beta repertoires. Eight donors were sequenced, of whom seven were HCMV-seropositive, while the remaining one was HCMV-seronegative. Among the experiments, several used an anti-gamma-delta TCR antibody to restrict sorting to alpha-beta TCR T cells. Over 5 donors carried dominant NKG2C+ clonotypes that made up about 1.0-8% of their CD8+ T cells.

The sequencing sample was made of PBMCs. The gene calls are TRBV6-4 and TRBJ2-1; D unclear. The sequence was obtained from a woman between 18 and 29 years old in good health. Here the CDR3 DNA reads TGTGCCAGCAGTATTTTGAGACCCAGCTCCTACAATGAGCAGTTCTTC. Residues: CASSILRPSSYNEQFF.